This T cell receptor beta chain was documented in a study of T cell responses to AZD1222 COVID-19 vaccine. Here immunoSEQ multiplex PCR was the method, and the copy in TCRdb shows in-frame clones only, minus some. Among tens of thousands of clones, roughly 90% were seen once, and the ten largest hold less than 2%. J was trimmed by 1 base and V by 6 bases; bases with no gene match: 6. Germline loops: CDR1 SQVTM, CDR2 ANQGSEA. This CDR3 is built from 14 residues. The sequence derives from an adult in good health. V and J are TRBV29-1 and TRBJ1-1; 9 nucleotides line up with TRBD1. The sequenced sample was peripheral blood, obtained on day 0 of AZD1222 vaccination. DNA for the CDR3: TGCAGCGTGGACAACAGGGGGCGGAACACTGAAGCTTTCTTT. Translation gives CSVDNRGRNTEAFF. Full variable domain (rest looked up from reference TRBV29-1 and TRBJ1-1): SAVISQKPSRDICQRGTSLTIQCQVDSQVTMMFWYRQQPGQSLTLIATANQGSEATYESGFVIDKFPISRPNLTFSTLTVSNMSPEDSSIYLCSVDNRGRNTEAFFGQGTRLTVV.